Described below is a single T cell receptor (beta chain) sequence and its context. Its antigen is not yet known. There are no base qualities to consult, and no much larger clone falls within one base. The immunoSEQ Assay, a bias-controlled multiplex PCR, was used to amplify TCRbeta CDR3 regions from genomic DNA. As for the original processing: The number of nucleated cells in each sample was estimated by amplification of reference gene primers within the assay. To quantify the absolute abundance of each unique TCRbeta CDR3 rearrangement, sequence reads were collapsed and filtered. For each sample, productive Simpson clonality was calculated by taking the square root of Simpson's diversity index across productive rearrangements. Drawn from immuneACCESS, this table holds only the in-frame rearrangements with V and J called that TCRdb kept. Clones are partly lost; checked studies trace under half to an unresolved V gene and leave the rest unexplained. V and J calls and clone size are as listed in that table; D and trimming were resolved from the DNA. Here the sample has 120,000 to 150,000 clones; approximately 80% occur a single time. Of the sample, 35% to 40% is held by the ten largest clones.

The entry originates in a study of blood T cell repertoires in COVID-19 (dated by TCRdb to about 2020). Regarding the study in general: Collaborator samples came from the United States, Italy and Spain and covered acute and convalescent phases of COVID-19. Sample metadata almost always included a de-identified subject ID, COVID-19 status, age in years and sex. The prospective study material was composed of cDNA or gDNA derived from T cells, B-cell-depleted T cells, or PBMCs. HLA class I and class II types, where available, came from metadata supplied by the sample provider rather than from assay-based typing. Deeply sampled blood TCRbeta repertoires from subjects exposed to, actively infected with, or recovered from COVID-19 were included in the dataset. The repertoires were released in a freely available public database intended as a resource for research on the immune response to SARS-CoV-2. The samples were drawn from the first 160 participants of the ongoing ImmuneRACE study and from over a thousand subjects provided by 6 global collaborators.

Collaborating institutions collected whole blood in K2EDTA tubes following their own protocols. For TCRbeta analysis, collaborators shipped samples as frozen whole blood, isolated PBMCs, or DNA extracted from either of those sample types. CDR1 and CDR2 (MDHEN, SYDVKM) derive from the germline V gene. From cysteine to phenylalanine, the CDR3 is 14 amino acids long. Only CDR3 DNA remains: 42 bases, in frame from the first base. Trimming at the junction amounts to 3 bases on V and 6 bases on J, and the germline ends lie 12 bases apart. Overall study outcomes, separate from this receptor: The amount of clinical and demographic metadata varied by source and participant and was provided uncurated.

The TCR sequence derives from a human donor in a cohort sampled during active COVID-19. The chain uses TRBV28 and TRBJ1-5; no D gene can be assigned with confidence. The sequencing input was peripheral blood. The CDR3 region has the sequence CASSFGQAGQPQHF. The nucleotides read TGTGCCAGCAGTTTTGGGCAGGCTGGTCAGCCCCAGCATTTT. This CDR3, with the reference TRBV28 and TRBJ1-5 proteins standing in past its ends, gives the full variable domain DVKVTQSSRYLVKRTGEKVFLECVQDMDHENMFWYRQDPGLGLRLIYFSYDVKMKEKGDIPEGYSVSREKKERFSLILESASTNQTSMYLCASSFGQAGQPQHFGDGTRLSIL.